This T cell receptor (beta chain) was captured by sequencing in a study of CD8 T cells in Susac syndrome. TEMRA cells underwent FACS enrichment and CD8+ and CD4+ T cells underwent negative isolation. Germline V CDR1 and CDR2: LNHNV, YYDKDF (reference sequence). The CDR3 loop spans 16 amino acids. Trimming took off 6 bases at V and 0 bases at J, with 15 bases between the two ends. An input of roughly 0.45 to 1 ug of RNA was subjected to reverse transcription using random hexamers. Amplification of TCR beta CDR3 used immunoSEQ multiplex PCR across 54 Vbeta and 13 Jbeta. From the immunoSEQ multiplex PCR reads, TCRdb called clonotypes with MiXCR, one entry per CDR3 protein. The sample lists 150,000 to 250,000 distinct CDR3 sequences; 90% to 95% were seen once.

The chain combines TRBV15 with TRBJ2-1, with D possibly matching TRBD2 (5 bases). The clonotype originates from a human donor with multiple sclerosis. Specimen: CD4+ T cells from PBMCs. The CDR3 protein is CATRWWTSSSYNEQFF. The CDR3 nucleotides read TGTGCCACCAGGTGGTGGACTTCGAGCTCCTACAATGAGCAGTTCTTC.